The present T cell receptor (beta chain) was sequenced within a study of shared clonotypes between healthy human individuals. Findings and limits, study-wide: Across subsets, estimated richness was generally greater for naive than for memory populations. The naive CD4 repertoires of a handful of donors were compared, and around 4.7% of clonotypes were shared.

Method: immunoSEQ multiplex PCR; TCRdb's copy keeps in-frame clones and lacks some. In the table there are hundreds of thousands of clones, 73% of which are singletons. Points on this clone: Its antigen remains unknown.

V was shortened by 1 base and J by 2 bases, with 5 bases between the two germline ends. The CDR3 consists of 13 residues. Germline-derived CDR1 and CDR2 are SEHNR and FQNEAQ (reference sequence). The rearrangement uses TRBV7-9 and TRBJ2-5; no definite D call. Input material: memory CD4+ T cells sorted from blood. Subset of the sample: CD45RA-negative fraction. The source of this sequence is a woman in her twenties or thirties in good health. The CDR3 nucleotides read TGTGCCAGCAGCTTAGACGTACAAGAGACCCAGTACTTC. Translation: CASSLDVQETQYF.